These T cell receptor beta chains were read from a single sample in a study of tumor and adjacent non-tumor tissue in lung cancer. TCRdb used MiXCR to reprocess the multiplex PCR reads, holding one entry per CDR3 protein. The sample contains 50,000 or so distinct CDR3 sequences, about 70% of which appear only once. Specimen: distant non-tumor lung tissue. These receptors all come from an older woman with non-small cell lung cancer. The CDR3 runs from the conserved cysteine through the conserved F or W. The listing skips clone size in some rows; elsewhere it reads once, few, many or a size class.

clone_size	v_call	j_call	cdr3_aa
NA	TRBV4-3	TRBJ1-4	CASRQENGGQANEKLFF
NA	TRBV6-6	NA	CASSQTNRTQPQYF
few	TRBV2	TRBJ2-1	CASSGGLGSGNREFF
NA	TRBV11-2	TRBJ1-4	CASSLGRWGAEGELFF
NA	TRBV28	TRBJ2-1	CASSRTGDLYNKQFF
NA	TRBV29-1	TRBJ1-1	CSGQGVTEVFF
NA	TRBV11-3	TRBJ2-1	CASGTETNGIVEQFF
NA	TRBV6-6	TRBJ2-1	CASSYGIANAQFF
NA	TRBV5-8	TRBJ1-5	CASSLIVGRENQPQHF
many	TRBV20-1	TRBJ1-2	CSARTGTGGSGYTF
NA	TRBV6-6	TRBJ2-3	CAIATGLAGGLADAQYF
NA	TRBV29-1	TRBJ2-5	CSLEQVRQETQYF
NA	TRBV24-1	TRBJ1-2	CATSNRERNYGYTF
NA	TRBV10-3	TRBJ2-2	CAIQRQTTGELLF